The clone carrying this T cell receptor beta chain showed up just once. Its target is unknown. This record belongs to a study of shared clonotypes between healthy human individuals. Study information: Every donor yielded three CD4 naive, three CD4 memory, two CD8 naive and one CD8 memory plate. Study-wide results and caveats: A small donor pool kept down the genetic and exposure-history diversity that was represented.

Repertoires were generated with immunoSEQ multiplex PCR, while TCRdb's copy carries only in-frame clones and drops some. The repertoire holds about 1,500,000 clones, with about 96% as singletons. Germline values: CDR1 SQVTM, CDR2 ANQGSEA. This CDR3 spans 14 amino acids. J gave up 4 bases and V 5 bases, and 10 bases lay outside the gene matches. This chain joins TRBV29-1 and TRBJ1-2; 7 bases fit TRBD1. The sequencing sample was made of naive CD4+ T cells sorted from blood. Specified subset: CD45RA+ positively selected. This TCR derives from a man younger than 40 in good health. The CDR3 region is CSVRGQAFSYGYTF. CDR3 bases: TGCAGCGTTCGAGGACAGGCATTCTCCTATGGCTACACCTTC.